The sequence of this TCR beta chain was determined in a study of T-cell reconstitution after alpha-beta-depleted transplantation in children. This clonotype has ten or more counts. The TCRbeta library incorporated unique molecular identifiers. Each CDR3 protein gets one entry after TCRdb re-called the PCR reads with MiXCR. The data hold 150,000 to 250,000 distinct CDR3 sequences, with just over 14% observed a single time. The V end was cut by 3 bases, the J end by 4 bases, with 19 bases between. CDR3 length equals 16 residues. Germline-derived CDR1 and CDR2 are SGHRS and YFSETQ. Sample: PBMCs from the stem cell graft donor, taken from the stem cell graft. The receptor comes from a human donor who donated a stem cell graft to a child with acute lymphoblastic leukemia. The chain has TRBV5-1 and TRBJ1-1; a weak D match, TRBD1 (5 bases). The CDR3 region is CASSSEQGDLFTEAFF. In DNA, the CDR3 is TGCGCCAGCAGCTCGGAGCAGGGCGACCTGTTCACTGAAGCTTTCTTT.